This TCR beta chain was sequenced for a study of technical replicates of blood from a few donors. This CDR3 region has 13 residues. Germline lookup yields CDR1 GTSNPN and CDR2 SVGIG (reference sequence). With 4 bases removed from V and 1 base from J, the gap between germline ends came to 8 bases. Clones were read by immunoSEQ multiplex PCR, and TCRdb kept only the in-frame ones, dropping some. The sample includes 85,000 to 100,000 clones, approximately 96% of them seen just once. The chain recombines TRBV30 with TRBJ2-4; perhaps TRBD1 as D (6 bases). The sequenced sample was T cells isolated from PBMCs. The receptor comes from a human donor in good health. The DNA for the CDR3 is TGTGCCTGGACAGGGGTGGCCAAAAACATTCAGTACTTC. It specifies CAWTGVAKNIQYF.